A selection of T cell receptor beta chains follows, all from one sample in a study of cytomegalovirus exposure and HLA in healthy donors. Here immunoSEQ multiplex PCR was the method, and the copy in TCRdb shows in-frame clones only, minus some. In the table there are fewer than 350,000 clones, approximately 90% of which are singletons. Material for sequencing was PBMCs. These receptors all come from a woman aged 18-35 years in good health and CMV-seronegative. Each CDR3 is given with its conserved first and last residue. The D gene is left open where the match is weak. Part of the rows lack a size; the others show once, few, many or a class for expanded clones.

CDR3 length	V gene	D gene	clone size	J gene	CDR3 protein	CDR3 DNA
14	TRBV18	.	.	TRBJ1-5	CASSPSVGNQPQHF	TGTGCCAGCTCACCAAGCGTGGGCAATCAGCCCCAGCATTTT
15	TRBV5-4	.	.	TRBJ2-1	CASSLDRGGYNEQFF	TGTGCCAGCAGCTTGGACAGGGGGGGCTACAATGAGCAGTTCTTC
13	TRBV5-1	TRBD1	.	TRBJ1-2	CASSFQGDYGYTF	TGCGCCAGCAGCTTCCAGGGGGACTATGGCTACACCTTC
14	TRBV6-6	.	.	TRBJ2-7	CASSYSASSYEQYF	TGTGCCAGCAGTTACTCTGCGAGCTCCTACGAGCAGTACTTC
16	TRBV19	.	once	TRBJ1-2	CASSQNQGLVRYGYTF	TGTGCCAGTAGCCAAAACCAGGGTTTGGTTAGGTATGGCTACACCTTC
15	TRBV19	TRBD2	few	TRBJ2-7	CASSFSGGDHYEQYF	TGTGCCAGTAGCTTTAGCGGGGGCGACCACTACGAGCAGTACTTC
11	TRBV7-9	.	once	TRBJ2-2	CSGLNSGELFF	TGTTCCGGCCTAAACAGCGGGGAGCTGTTTTTT
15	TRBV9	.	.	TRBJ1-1	CASSVGGAPGTEAFF	TGTGCCAGCAGCGTAGGTGGCGCCCCGGGAACTGAAGCTTTCTTT
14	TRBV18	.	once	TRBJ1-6	CASSPGGIGSPLHF	TGTGCCAGCTCACCGGGAGGGATCGGTTCACCCCTCCACTTT
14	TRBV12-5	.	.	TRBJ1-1	CASGPILENTEAFF	TGTGCTAGTGGTCCCATCTTAGAAAACACTGAAGCTTTCTTT
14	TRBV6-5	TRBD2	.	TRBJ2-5	CASRIAGATETQYF	TGTGCCAGCCGTATAGCGGGGGCAACGGAGACCCAGTACTTC
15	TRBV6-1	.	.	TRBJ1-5	CASSPREYSNQPQHF	TGTGCCAGCAGTCCCCGGGAGTATAGCAATCAGCCCCAGCATTTT
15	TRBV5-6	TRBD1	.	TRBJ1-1	CASSGGTGANTEAFF	TGTGCCAGCAGCGGCGGGACAGGGGCAAACACTGAAGCTTTCTTT
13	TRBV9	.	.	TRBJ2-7	CASSVGVRYEQYF	TGTGCCAGCAGCGTAGGTGTGAGGTACGAGCAGTACTTC
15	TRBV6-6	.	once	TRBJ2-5	CASSYSKGAGETQYF	TGTGCCAGCAGTTACTCGAAGGGGGCGGGGGAGACCCAGTACTTC
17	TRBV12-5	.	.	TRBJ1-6	CASGLWGLGSYNSPLHF	TGTGCTAGTGGTTTATGGGGGCTTGGCTCCTATAATTCACCCCTCCACTTT
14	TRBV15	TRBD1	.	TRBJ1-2	CATSRARGLGGYTF	TGTGCCACCAGCAGAGCCAGGGGGCTTGGTGGCTACACCTTC
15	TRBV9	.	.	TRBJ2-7	CASSVGGASSYEQYF	TGTGCCAGCAGCGTGGGGGGGGCAAGCTCCTACGAGCAGTACTTC
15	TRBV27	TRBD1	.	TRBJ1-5	CASSYRGTSNQPQHF	TGTGCCAGTTCCTACAGGGGTACTAGCAATCAGCCCCAGCATTTT
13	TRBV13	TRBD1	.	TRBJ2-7	CASRRQGPYEQYF	TGTGCCAGCAGACGACAGGGGCCCTACGAGCAGTACTTC
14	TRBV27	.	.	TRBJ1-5	CASSFSYLDQPQHF	TGTGCCAGCAGTTTTTCCTATCTCGATCAGCCCCAGCATTTT
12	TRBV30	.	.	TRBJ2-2	CAWSLSTGELFF	TGTGCCTGGAGTCTTTCCACCGGGGAGCTGTTTTTT
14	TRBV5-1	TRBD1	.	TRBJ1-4	CASSRTGINEKLFF	TGCGCCAGCAGCAGGACAGGGATTAATGAAAAACTGTTTTTT
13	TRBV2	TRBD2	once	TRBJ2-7	CASRLTSAGEQYF	TGTGCCAGCAGACTGACTAGCGCGGGCGAGCAGTACTTC
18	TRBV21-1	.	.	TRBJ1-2	CASSNPGVETSQGGGYTF	TGTGCCAGCAGCAATCCGGGTGTCGAAACTTCGCAAGGCGGCGGCTACACCTTC
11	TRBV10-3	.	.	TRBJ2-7	CAISELEEQYF	TGTGCCATCAGTGAACTAGAGGAGCAGTACTTC
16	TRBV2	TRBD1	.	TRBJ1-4	CASSEALQGGYEKLFF	TGTGCCAGCAGTGAAGCTCTGCAGGGGGGATATGAAAAACTGTTTTTT
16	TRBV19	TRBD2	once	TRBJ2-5	CASRPSGGPLQETQYF	TGTGCCAGTAGGCCTAGCGGGGGGCCCTTACAAGAGACCCAGTACTTC
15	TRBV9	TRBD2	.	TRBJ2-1	CASSVDGGSYNEQFF	TGTGCCAGCAGCGTAGACGGGGGGTCCTACAATGAGCAGTTCTTC
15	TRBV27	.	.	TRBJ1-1	CASSLSPHREDEAFF	TGTGCCAGCAGTTTATCCCCCCACAGGGAAGATGAAGCTTTCTTT
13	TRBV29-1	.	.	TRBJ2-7	CSASGQTSYEQYF	TGCAGCGCCTCAGGGCAAACGTCCTACGAGCAGTACTTC
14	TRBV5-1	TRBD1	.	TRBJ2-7	CASSPRDRAHEQYF	TGCGCCAGCAGCCCGCGGGACAGGGCCCACGAGCAGTACTTC
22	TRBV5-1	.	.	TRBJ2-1	CASSFKFLLRDSLLLSYNEQFF	TGCGCCAGCAGCTTTAAATTCCTTCTCCGGGACTCCCTTTTACTCTCCTACAATGAGCAGTTCTTC
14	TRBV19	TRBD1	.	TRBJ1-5	CASRLRAGGQPQHF	TGTGCCAGTAGATTGCGGGCAGGGGGTCAGCCCCAGCATTTT
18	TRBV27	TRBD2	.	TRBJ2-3	CASSPFRGAGGRTDTQYF	TGTGCCAGCAGCCCCTTTCGTGGCGCGGGGGGGAGAACAGATACGCAGTATTTT
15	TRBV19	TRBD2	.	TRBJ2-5	CASLETSGGRETQYF	TGTGCCAGTTTAGAGACTAGCGGGGGAAGGGAGACCCAGTACTTC
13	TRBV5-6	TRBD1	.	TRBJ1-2	CASSVQGAHGYTF	TGTGCCAGCAGCGTGCAGGGGGCGCATGGCTACACCTTC
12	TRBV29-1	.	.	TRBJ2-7	CSVEIGSYEQYF	TGCAGCGTTGAAATTGGGAGCTACGAGCAGTACTTC
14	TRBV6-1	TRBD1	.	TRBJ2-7	CASPPPGQADEQYF	TGTGCCAGTCCTCCCCCTGGACAGGCTGATGAGCAGTACTTC
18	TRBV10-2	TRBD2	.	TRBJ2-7	CASSESLGGGASPYEQYF	TGCGCCAGCAGTGAGTCTCTAGGCGGGGGGGCCTCCCCCTACGAGCAGTACTTC
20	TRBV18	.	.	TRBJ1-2	CASSPQVAVAGATANYGYTF	TGTGCCAGCTCACCACAAGTAGCAGTGGCAGGGGCTACAGCTAACTATGGCTACACCTTC
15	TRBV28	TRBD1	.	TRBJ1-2	CASSSPRGQGYGYTF	TGTGCCAGCAGTTCACCACGCGGACAGGGCTATGGCTACACCTTC
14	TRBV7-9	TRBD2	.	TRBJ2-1	CSGGTSGSYNEQFF	TGTTCCGGGGGGACTAGCGGTTCCTACAATGAGCAGTTCTTC
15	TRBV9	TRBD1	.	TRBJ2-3	CASSEGARESDTQYF	TGTGCCAGCAGCGAGGGGGCGCGTGAGTCAGATACGCAGTATTTT
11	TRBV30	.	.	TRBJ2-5	CAWSVGETQYF	TGTGCCTGGAGTGTCGGGGAGACCCAGTACTTC
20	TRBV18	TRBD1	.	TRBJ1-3	CASSPNRIGGQGESGNTIYF	TGTGCCAGCTCACCCAACCGGATAGGTGGACAGGGAGAGTCTGGAAACACCATATATTTT
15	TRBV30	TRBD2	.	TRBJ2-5	CAWSVFAGGRETQYF	TGTGCCTGGAGTGTATTTGCGGGGGGGCGGGAGACCCAGTACTTC
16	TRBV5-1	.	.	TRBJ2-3	CASSSQGGELTDTQYF	TGCGCCAGCAGCTCACAAGGCGGGGAGCTGACAGATACGCAGTATTTT
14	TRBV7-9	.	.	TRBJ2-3	CASSGGVGTDTQYF	TGTGCCAGCAGCGGAGGGGTAGGCACAGATACGCAGTATTTT
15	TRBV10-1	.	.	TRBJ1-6	CASSGGVPGASPLHF	TGCGCCAGCAGTGGGGGAGTCCCAGGGGCTTCACCCCTCCACTTT